These 10 T cell receptor beta chains originate from one sample sequenced in a study of blood T cell repertoires in COVID-19. Sequencing was performed with immunoSEQ multiplex PCR; in TCRdb, only in-frame clones are kept and a portion is missing. There are hundreds of thousands of clones in the sample; approximately 80% occur only once, and under 11% lies in the top ten. The sample taken for sequencing was peripheral blood. All receptors derive from a woman older than 75 with acute or convalescent COVID-19.

The chain has TRBV7-2 and TRBJ2-2, with TRBD2 matching 8 bases. Germline-derived CDR1 and CDR2 are SGHTA and FQGNSA. The ends lost 6 bases at V and 1 base at J; junction bases unmatched: 4. CDR3 length: 15 amino acids. The CDR3 is CASRAGGMNTGELFF. CDR3 coding DNA: TGTGCCAGCAGGGCGGGGGGCATGAACACCGGGGAGCTGTTTTTT.

The rearrangement uses TRBV7-9 and TRBJ1-2; no clear D. Germline V CDR1 and CDR2: SEHNR, FQNEAQ (reference sequence). V was pared by 3 bases and J by 1 base, with 15 bases between. CDR3 length: 16 amino acids. This CDR3 reads CASSLPTRTVNYGYTF. The CDR3 bases are TGTGCCAGCAGCTTGCCAACGAGGACTGTTAACTATGGCTACACCTTC.

V and J are TRBV10-3 and TRBJ2-2; 8 bases match TRBD1. The CDR3 runs to 16 residues. In germline, CDR1 is ENHRY, CDR2 SYGVKD. V dropped 6 bases and J dropped 2; count of bases not matched to a gene: 8. CDR3 nucleotide sequence: TGTGCCATCAGCTCGACAGGGGCCGAAAACACCGGGGAGCTGTTTTTT. Translation: CAISSTGAENTGELFF.

The DNA for the CDR3 is TGTGCCAGCGGACAGGGGGGATTGATGAGGACAGATACGCAGTATTTT. Its protein product is CASGQGGLMRTDTQYF. The gene calls are TRBV27 and TRBJ2-3; 10 bases match TRBD1. Trimming removed 8 bases from V and 3 bases from J; junction bases left unmatched: 11. The germline CDR1 and CDR2 sequences are MNHEY and SMNVEV (reference sequence). This CDR3 contains 16 residues.

The chain couples TRBV5-1 to TRBJ2-3, with D tentatively TRBD2 (6 bases). Trimming took off 3 bases at V and 3 bases at J, with 14 bases between the two ends. Per the germline V gene, CDR1 is SGHRS and CDR2 is YFSETQ. There are 15 residues in the CDR3. The CDR3 reads CASSSTGTRTDTQYF. For the CDR3, the DNA is TGCGCCAGCAGCTCCACCGGGACTCGAACAGATACGCAGTATTTT. The full variable domain, completed using reference TRBV5-1 and TRBJ2-3, is KAGVTQTPRYLIKTRGQQVTLSCSPISGHRSVSWYQQTPGQGLQFLFEYFSETQRNKGNFPGRFSGRQFSNSRSEMNVSTLELGDSALYLCASSSTGTRTDTQYFGPGTRLTVL.

This chain uses TRBV19 with TRBJ2-3; TRBD1 matches at 7 bases. The CDR3 is 17 residues long. Germline V gene lookup returns CDR1 LNHDA and CDR2 SQIVND (reference sequence). Trimming cost V 3 bases and J 0 bases; bases outside gene matches: 9. CDR3 amino acids: CASSIRTGGSSTDTQYF. The DNA of the CDR3 is TGTGCCAGTAGTATTAGGACAGGCGGTTCTAGCACAGATACGCAGTATTTT.

The chain carries TRBV30 and TRBJ2-7; TRBD2 aligns across 11 bases. V dropped 4 bases and J dropped 12; count of bases not matched to a gene: 26. This CDR3 has 18 amino acids. The V gene's germline CDR1 is GTSNPN and CDR2 SVGIG (reference sequence). The CDR3 region is CAWNFGINRQLAGEGMYF. The CDR3 DNA reads TGTGCCTGGAACTTTGGGATTAACCGGCAACTAGCGGGAGAAGGGATGTACTTC.

The J gene is TRBJ1-2, the V gene TRBV5-4; D ambiguous. This CDR3 comprises 14 residues. Trimming removed 0 bases from V and 8 bases from J, with 14 bases in between. Germline V gene sequence: CDR1 SGHNT, CDR2 YYREEE (reference sequence). CDR3 DNA sequence: TGTGCCAGCAGCTTGGAGATAGCGGGAAGCGGCTACACCTTC. Amino acids: CASSLEIAGSGYTF.

This clone was counted only a few times. The rearrangement uses TRBV29-1 and TRBJ2-1; D remains unclear. The germline V gene encodes CDR1 SQVTM and CDR2 ANQGSEA. V lost 3 bases, J lost 4 bases, and 10 bases lay in between. The CDR3 sequence is 13 residues long. The CDR3 DNA follows: TGCAGCGTTGAGGCTTCCGGGTACAATGAGCAGTTCTTC. Its translation: CSVEASGYNEQFF.

The chain recombines TRBV5-5 with TRBJ2-7; 9 bases are shared with TRBD2. V lost 3 bases to trimming and J lost 0 bases; unmatched junction nucleotides: 4. CDR3 length: 15 amino acids. Germline V gives CDR1 SGHKS, CDR2 YYEKEE (reference sequence). CDR3 DNA: TGTGCCAGCAGCTCAGGGACTAGCAGCTCCTACGAGCAGTACTTC. Its protein is CASSSGTSSSYEQYF.